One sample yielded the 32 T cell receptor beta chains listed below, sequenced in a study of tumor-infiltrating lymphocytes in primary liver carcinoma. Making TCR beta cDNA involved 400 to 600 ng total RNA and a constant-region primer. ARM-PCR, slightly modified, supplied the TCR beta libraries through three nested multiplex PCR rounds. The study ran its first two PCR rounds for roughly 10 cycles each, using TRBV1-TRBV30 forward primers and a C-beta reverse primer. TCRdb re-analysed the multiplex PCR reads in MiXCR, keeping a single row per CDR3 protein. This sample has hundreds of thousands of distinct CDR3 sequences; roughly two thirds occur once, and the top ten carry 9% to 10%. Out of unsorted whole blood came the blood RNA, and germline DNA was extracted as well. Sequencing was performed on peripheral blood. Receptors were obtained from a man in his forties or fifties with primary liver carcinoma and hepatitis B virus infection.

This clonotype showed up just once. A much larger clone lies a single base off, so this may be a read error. The CDR3 nucleotides are TGTGCCATCAGTTACAGGACAGGGGACTATGGCTACACCTTC. The encoded protein is CAISYRTGDYGYTF. The chain links TRBV6-5 to TRBJ1-2, with 9 bases aligning to TRBD1. CDR1 and CDR2 (germline): MNHEY, SVGAGI. The CDR3 is made up of 14 amino acids.

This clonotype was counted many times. CDR3 residues: CASSQDWQGGNEQFF. Here the CDR3 DNA reads TGTGCCAGCAGCCAAGATTGGCAGGGTGGGAATGAGCAGTTCTTC. This rearrangement joins TRBV4-2 to TRBJ2-1; D may be TRBD1 (5 bases). This CDR3 has 15 residues. Trimming shortened V by 0 bases and J by 7 bases, and 13 bases separated the two germline ends. Looked up from germline, CDR1 is LGHNA and CDR2 is YNFKEQ.

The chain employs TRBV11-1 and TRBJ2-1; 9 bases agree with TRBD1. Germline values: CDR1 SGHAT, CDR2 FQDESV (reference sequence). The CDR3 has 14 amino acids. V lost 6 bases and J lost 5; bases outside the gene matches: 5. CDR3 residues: CASRMGQGDNEQFF. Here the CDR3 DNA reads TGTGCCAGCAGGATGGGACAGGGTGACAATGAGCAGTTCTTC. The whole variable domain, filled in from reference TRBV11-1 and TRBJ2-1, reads EAEVAQSPRYKITEKSQAVAFWCDPISGHATLYWYRQILGQGPELLVQFQDESVVDDSQLPKDRFSAERLKGVDSTLKIQPAELGDSAMYLCASRMGQGDNEQFFGPGTRLTVL.

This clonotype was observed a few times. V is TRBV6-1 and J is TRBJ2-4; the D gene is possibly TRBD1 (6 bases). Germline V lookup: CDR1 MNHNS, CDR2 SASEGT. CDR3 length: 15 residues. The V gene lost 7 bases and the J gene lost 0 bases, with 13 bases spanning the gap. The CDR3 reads CASTRGQLAKNIQYF. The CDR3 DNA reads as TGTGCCAGCACCAGAGGACAGCTAGCCAAAAACATTCAGTACTTC.

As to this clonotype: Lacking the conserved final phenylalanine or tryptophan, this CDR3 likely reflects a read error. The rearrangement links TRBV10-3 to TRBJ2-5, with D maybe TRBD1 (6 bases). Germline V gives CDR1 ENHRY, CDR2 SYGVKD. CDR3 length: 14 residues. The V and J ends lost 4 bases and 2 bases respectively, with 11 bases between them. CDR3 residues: CAISGGQEQETQYL. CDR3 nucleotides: TGTGCCATCAGTGGGGGGCAGGAACAAGAGACCCAGTACCTC.

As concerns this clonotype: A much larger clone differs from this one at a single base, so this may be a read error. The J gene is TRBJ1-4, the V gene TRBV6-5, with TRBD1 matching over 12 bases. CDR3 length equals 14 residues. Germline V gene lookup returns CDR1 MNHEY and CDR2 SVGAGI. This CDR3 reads CDSSWDRGLEKLFF. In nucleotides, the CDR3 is TGTGACAGCAGTTGGGACAGGGGGCTTGAAAAACTGTTTTTT.

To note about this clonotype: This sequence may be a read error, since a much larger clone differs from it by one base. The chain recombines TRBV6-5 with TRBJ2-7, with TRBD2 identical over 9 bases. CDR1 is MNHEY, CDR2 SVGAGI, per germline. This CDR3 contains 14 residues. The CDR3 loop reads CASRVAGASYEHYF. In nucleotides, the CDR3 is TGTGCCAGCAGAGTAGCGGGAGCCTCCTACGAGCATTACTTC.

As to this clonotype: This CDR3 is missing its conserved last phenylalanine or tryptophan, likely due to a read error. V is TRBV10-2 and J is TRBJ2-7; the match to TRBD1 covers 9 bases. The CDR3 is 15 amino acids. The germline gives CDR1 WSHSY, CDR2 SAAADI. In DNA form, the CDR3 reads TGCGTCAGCAGTGAGCCGGGACAGGGAACCTACGAGCAGTACCTC. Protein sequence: CVSSEPGQGTYEQYL.

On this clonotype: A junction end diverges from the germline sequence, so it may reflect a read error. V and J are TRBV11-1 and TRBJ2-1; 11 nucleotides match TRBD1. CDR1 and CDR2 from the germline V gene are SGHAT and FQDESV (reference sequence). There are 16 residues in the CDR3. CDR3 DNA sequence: TGTGCTAGCAGCGCGGGACAGGGGGATCCCTACAATAAGCAGTTCTTC. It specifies CASSAGQGDPYNKQFF.

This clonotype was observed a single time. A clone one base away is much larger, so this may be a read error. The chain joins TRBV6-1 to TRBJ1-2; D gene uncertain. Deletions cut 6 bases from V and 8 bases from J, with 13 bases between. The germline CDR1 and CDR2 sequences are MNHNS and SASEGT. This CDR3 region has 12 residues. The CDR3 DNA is TGTGCCAGCAGCTCGCACAGCGGGGGCTACACCTTC. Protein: CASSSHSGGYTF.

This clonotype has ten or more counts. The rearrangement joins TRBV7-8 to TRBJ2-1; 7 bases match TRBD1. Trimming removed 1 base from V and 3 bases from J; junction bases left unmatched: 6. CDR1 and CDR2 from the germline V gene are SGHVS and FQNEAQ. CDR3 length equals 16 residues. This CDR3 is CASSLEGGSSYNEQFF. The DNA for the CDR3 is TGTGCCAGCAGCTTAGAAGGGGGCAGCAGCTACAATGAGCAGTTCTTC.

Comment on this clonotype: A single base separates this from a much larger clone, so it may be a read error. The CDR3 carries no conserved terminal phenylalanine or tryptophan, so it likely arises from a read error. CDR3 sequence reads: CASSPLGRENTEAFI. The CDR3 DNA sequence: TGTGCCAGCAGCCCATTGGGCAGGGAGAACACTGAAGCTTTCATT. The chain recombines TRBV5-6 with TRBJ1-1; a possible D gene is TRBD1 (5 bases). The V gene's germline CDR1 is SGHDT and CDR2 YYEEEE. The CDR3 length is 15 residues. V lost 4 bases to trimming and J lost 1 base, with 14 bases between them.

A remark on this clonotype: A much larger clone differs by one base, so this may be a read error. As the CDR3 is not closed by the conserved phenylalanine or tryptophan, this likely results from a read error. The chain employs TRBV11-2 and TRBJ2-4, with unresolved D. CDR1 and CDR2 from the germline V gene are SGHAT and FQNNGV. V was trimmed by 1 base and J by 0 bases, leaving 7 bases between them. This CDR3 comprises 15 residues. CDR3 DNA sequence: TGTGCCAGCAGCTTAGGGTTACTAGCCAAAAACATTCAGTACTTA. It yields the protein CASSLGLLAKNIQYL.

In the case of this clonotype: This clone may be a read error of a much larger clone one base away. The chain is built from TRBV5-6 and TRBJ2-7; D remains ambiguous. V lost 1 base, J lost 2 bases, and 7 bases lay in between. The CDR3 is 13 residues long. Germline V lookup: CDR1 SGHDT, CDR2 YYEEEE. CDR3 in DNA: TGTGCCAGCAGCTTGAAAGTGACCTACGAGCAGTACTTC. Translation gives CASSLKVTYEQYF.

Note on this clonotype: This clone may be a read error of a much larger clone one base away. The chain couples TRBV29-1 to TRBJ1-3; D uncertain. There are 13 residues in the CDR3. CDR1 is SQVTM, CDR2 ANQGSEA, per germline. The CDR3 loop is CSVGQDSGNTIFF. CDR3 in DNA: TGCAGCGTTGGGCAGGACTCTGGAAACACCATATTTTTT. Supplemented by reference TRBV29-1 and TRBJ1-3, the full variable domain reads SAVISQKPSRDICQRGTSLTIQCQVDSQVTMMFWYRQQPGQSLTLIATANQGSEATYESGFVIDKFPISRPNLTFSTLTVSNMSPEDSSIYLCSVGQDSGNTIFFGEGSWLTVV.

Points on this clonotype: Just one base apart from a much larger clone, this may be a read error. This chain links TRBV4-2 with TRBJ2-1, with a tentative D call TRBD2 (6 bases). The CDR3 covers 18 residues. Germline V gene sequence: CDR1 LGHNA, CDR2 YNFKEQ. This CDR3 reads CASNQDQWRDSRYNEQFF. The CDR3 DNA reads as TGTGCCAGCAACCAAGACCAATGGAGGGATTCTAGATACAATGAGCAGTTCTTC.

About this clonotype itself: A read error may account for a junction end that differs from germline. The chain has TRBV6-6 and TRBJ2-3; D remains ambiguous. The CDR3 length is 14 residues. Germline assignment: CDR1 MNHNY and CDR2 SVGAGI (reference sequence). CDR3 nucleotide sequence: TGCGCCAGCTTCAAATCCCCGGTTGCAGATACGCAGTATTTT. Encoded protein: CASFKSPVADTQYF.

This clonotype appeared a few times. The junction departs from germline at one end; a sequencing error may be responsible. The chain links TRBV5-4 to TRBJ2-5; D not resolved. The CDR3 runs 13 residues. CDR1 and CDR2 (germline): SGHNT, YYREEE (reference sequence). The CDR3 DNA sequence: TGTGCTAGCAGCTCAAAGATAGAAGAGATCCAGTACTTC. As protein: CASSSKIEEIQYF.

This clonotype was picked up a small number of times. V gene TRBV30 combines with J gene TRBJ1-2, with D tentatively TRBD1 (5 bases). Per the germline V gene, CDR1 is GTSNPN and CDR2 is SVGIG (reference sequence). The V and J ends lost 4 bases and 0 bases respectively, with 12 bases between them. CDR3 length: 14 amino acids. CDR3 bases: TGTGCCTGGATGGGGACCTATTCTAACTATGGCTACACCTTC. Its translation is CAWMGTYSNYGYTF.

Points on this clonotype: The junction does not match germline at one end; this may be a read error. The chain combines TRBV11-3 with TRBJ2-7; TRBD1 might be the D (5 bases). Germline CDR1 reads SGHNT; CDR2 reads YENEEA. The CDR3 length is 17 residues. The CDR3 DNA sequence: TGCGCCAGCAGCCGATCAGCAGGGATCTCAAGGAAGCACGAGCAGTACTTC. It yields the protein CASSRSAGISRKHEQYF.

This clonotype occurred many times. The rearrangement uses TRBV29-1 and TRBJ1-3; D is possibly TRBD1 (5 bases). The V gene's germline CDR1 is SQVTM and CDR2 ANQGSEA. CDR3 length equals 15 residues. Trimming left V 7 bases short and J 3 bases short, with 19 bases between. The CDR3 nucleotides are TGCAGCGCTGGTAATCAGGGAGGAGGTGGAAACACCATATATTTT. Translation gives CSAGNQGGGGNTIYF.

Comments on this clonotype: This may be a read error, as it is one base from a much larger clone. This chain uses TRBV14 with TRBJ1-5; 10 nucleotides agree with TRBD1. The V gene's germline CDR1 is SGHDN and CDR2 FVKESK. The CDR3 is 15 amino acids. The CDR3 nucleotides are TGTGCCATCAGCCTAGGACAGGGGGGCAATCAGCCCCAGCATTTT. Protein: CAISLGQGGNQPQHF.

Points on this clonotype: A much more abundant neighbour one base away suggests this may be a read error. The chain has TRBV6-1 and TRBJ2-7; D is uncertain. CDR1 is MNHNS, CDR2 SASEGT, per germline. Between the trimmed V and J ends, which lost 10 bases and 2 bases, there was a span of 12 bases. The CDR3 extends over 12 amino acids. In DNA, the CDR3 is TGTGCCAACAACGACGGAACCTACGAGCAGTACTTC. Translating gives CANNDGTYEQYF.

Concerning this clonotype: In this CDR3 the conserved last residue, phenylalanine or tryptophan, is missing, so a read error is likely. CDR3 loop: CASSLYARANTRELFS. CDR3 nucleotide sequence: TGTGCCAGCAGCTTGTACGCCAGGGCGAACACCCGGGAGCTGTTTTCT. The chain carries TRBV5-6 and TRBJ2-2; the D gene is possibly TRBD1 (5 bases). Germline V gene lookup returns CDR1 SGHDT and CDR2 YYEEEE. The CDR3 is 16 amino acids.

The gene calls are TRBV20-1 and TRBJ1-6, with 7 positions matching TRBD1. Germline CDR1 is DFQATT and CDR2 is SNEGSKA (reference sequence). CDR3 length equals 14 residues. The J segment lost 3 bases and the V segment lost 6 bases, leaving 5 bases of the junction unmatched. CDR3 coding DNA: TGCAGTGCAAAGGGACAGAACTATAATTCACCCCTCCACTTT. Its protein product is CSAKGQNYNSPLHF.

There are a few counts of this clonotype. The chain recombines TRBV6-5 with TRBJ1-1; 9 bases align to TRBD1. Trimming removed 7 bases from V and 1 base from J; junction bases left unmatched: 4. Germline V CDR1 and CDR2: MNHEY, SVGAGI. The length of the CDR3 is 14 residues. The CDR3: CASIKTGGNTEAFF. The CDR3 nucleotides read TGTGCCAGCATTAAGACAGGGGGGAACACTGAAGCTTTCTTT.

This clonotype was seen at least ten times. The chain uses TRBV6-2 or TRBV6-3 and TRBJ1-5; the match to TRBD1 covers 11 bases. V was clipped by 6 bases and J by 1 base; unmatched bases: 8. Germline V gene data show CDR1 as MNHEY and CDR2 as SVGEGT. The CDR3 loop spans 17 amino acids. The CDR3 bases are TGTGCCAGCAGCCCCGGGACAGGGGGTGCGAGCAATCAGCCCCAGCATTTT. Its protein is CASSPGTGGASNQPQHF.

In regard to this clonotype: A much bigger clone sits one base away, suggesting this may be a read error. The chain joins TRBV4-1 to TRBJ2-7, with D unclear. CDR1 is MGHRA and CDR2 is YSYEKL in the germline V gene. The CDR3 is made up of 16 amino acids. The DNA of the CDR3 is TGCGCCAGCAGCCAAGGGTTTTCGGCCGAACCCTACGAGCGGTACTTC. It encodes CASSQGFSAEPYERYF.

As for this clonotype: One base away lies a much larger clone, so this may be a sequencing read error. The CDR3 bases are TGTGTCAGCAGCTTAGAAGGTAGAAGCACAGATACGCAGTATTTT. It encodes CVSSLEGRSTDTQYF. The chain couples TRBV7-8 to TRBJ2-3; D gene ambiguous. The CDR3 is 15 residues long. Germline CDR1 SGHVS, CDR2 FQNEAQ. Supplemented by reference TRBV7-8 and TRBJ2-3, the full variable domain reads GAGVSQSPRYKVAKRGQDVALRCDPISGHVSLFWYQQALGQGPEFLTYFQNEAQLDKSGLPSDRFFAERPEGSVSTLKIQRTQQEDSAVYLCVSSLEGRSTDTQYFGPGTRLTVL.

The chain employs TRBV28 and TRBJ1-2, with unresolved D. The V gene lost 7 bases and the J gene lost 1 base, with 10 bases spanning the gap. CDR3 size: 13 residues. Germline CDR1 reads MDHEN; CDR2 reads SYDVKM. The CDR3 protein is CASTLTNNYGYTF. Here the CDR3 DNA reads TGTGCCAGCACGCTGACAAATAACTATGGCTACACCTTC.

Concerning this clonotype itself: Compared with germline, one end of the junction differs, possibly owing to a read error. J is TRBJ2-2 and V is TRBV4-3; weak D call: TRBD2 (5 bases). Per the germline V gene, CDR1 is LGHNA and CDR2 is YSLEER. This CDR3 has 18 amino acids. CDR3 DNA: TGCGCCAGCAGCCAAGAGCCCGGTTCCCTGTGTGACACCGGGGAGTTGTTTTTT. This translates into CASSQEPGSLCDTGELFF.

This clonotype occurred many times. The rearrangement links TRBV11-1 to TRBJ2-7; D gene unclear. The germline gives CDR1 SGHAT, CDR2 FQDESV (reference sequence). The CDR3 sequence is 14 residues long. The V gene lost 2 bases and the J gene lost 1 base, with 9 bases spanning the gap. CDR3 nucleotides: TGTGCCAGCAGCTTAACCGACCGGTCCTACGAGCAGTACTTC. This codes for CASSLTDRSYEQYF.